The clone carrying this T cell receptor (beta chain) was recorded once. This sample was taken from a study of control samples from healthy donors and cancer patients. Germline CDR1 is LNHDA and CDR2 is SQIVND (reference sequence). V was cut by 10 bases and J by 2 bases, with 13 bases left in between. This CDR3 comprises 13 residues. The repertoire was sequenced with immunoSEQ multiplex PCR; TCRdb's copy has only in-frame clones and lacks some. The sample comprises about 130,000 clones, approximately 90% of which are singletons, and roughly 8.6% rests with the top ten. The chain employs TRBV19 and TRBJ2-3; D uncertain. Sequencing was performed on blood. This sequence originates from a man younger than 35 in good health. The CDR3 DNA reads as TGTGCCACCCCGACCGTCCACACAGATACGCAGTATTTT. Its protein product is CATPTVHTDTQYF.